Listed below are T cell receptor beta chains from one sample, sequenced in a study of blood T cell repertoires in COVID-19. Profiling relied on immunoSEQ multiplex PCR, and the TCRdb table lists in-frame clones only, not all of them. The table lists under 170,000 clones, roughly 82% of them singletons, with around 2.2% in the top ten. Sequenced sample: peripheral blood. These receptors were taken from a man between 65 and 85 years old with acute or convalescent COVID-19. CDR3s include the opening cysteine and the closing phenylalanine or tryptophan. D genes are given only for firm matches. Some rows mark clone size as missing; the rest say once, few, many or name a class of expanded clone.

D gene	V gene	clone size	J gene	CDR3 protein	CDR3 DNA
NA	TRBV23-1	NA	TRBJ2-7	CASSQYRGSPSCPYEQYF	TGCGCCAGCAGTCAATATAGGGGCAGCCCCTCATGTCCCTACGAGCAGTACTTC
NA	TRBV3-1/TRBV3-2	NA	TRBJ1-2	CASSQVHRGDYGYTF	TGTGCCAGCAGCCAAGTCCATCGGGGTGACTATGGCTACACCTTC
TRBD1	TRBV3-1/TRBV3-2	few	TRBJ1-4	CASSPQGQGGEKLFF	TGTGCCAGCAGCCCCCAGGGACAGGGCGGAGAAAAACTGTTTTTT
NA	TRBV12-3/TRBV12-4	few	TRBJ2-1	CASSFRRGEQFF	TGTGCCAGCAGTTTTCGGCGCGGTGAGCAGTTCTTC
NA	TRBV5-6	NA	TRBJ2-1	CASSLTGLTYNEQFF	TGTGCCAGCAGTTTGACCGGACTCACGTACAATGAGCAGTTCTTC
NA	TRBV3-1/TRBV3-2	NA	TRBJ2-1	CASSQGTQAGEQFF	TGTGCCAGCAGCCAAGGGACGCAGGCGGGGGAGCAGTTCTTC
NA	TRBV11-2	NA	TRBJ2-5	CASTAGETQYF	TGTGCCAGCACCGCCGGAGAGACCCAGTACTTC
TRBD1	TRBV6-5	NA	TRBJ1-2	CASSRTGANGYTF	TGTGCCAGCAGTCGGACAGGGGCTAATGGCTACACCTTC
NA	TRBV28	NA	TRBJ1-5	CASSHRVGDQPQHF	TGTGCCAGCAGTCACAGGGTAGGAGATCAGCCCCAGCATTTT
NA	TRBV7-3	NA	TRBJ2-2	CASSSGIAGELFF	TGTGCCAGCAGCTCCGGGATTGCCGGGGAGCTGTTTTTT
NA	TRBV29-1	NA	TRBJ1-1	CSVELSGIQAFF	TGCAGCGTTGAACTGTCCGGGATCCAAGCTTTCTTT
NA	TRBV5-1	NA	TRBJ1-1	CASSLVYGDMNTEAFF	TGCGCCAGCAGCTTGGTTTACGGGGACATGAACACTGAAGCTTTCTTT
NA	TRBV6-5	NA	TRBJ2-2	CASSLSGLGAGELFF	TGTGCCAGCAGCTTATCGGGGTTGGGCGCCGGGGAGCTGTTTTTT
NA	TRBV28	NA	TRBJ2-6	CATELRGGANVLTF	TGTGCCACCGAGCTCAGGGGTGGGGCCAACGTCCTGACTTTC